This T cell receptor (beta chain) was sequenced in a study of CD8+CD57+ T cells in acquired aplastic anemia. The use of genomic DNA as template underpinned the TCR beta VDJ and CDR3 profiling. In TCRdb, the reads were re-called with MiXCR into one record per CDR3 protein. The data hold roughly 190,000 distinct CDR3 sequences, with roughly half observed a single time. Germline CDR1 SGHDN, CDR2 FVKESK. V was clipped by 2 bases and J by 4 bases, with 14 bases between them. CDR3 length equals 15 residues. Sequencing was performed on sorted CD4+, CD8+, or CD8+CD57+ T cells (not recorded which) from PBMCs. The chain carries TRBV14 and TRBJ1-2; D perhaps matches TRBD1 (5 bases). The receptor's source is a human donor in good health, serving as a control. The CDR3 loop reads CASSQSQGPGYGYTF. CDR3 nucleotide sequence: TGTGCCAGCAGCCAATCCCAGGGACCGGGCTATGGCTACACCTTC. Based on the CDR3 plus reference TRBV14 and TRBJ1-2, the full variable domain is EAGVTQFPSHSVIEKGQTVTLRCDPISGHDNLYWYRRVMGKEIKFLLHFVKESKQDESGMPNNRFLAERTGGTYSTLKVQPAELEDSGVYFCASSQSQGPGYGYTFGSGTRLTVV.